Here is one T cell receptor (beta chain) with its context. Its antigen remains unidentified. Base qualities were left out, and no much larger clone turns up one base away. This sample is drawn from a study of blood T cell repertoires in COVID-19 (dated by TCRdb to about 2020). For context, the study as a whole: Samples covering the acute and convalescent phases of COVID-19 were provided by collaborators in the United States, Italy and Spain. Subjects who had been exposed to COVID-19, were actively infected with it, or had recovered from it provided the deeply sampled blood TCRbeta repertoires that made up the dataset. Samples were obtained from the ongoing ImmuneRACE study (first 160 participants) and from 1,000 to 1,500 subjects provided by 6 global collaborators. The repertoires were released in a freely available public database meant as a resource for research on the immune response to SARS-CoV-2. The sample metadata nearly always contained a de-identified subject ID, COVID-19 status, age in years and sex. The material from the prospective study consisted of cDNA or gDNA derived from T cells, B-cell-depleted T cells, or PBMCs. Where HLA class I and class II types were available, the types were taken from metadata supplied by the sample provider, not from assay-based typing. The paper's findings and limits, for the study overall: How much clinical and demographic metadata was included differed by source and by participant, and the metadata was provided uncurated.

At one collaborating source in Seattle, patients were enrolled during active infection and were followed longitudinally through the course of disease. The collaborating institutions used their own protocols to collect whole blood in K2EDTA tubes. Collaborator samples were shipped for TCRbeta analysis as frozen whole blood, isolated PBMCs, or DNA extracted from either sample type. The CDR3 spans 15 residues, from the cysteine through the phenylalanine. Just CDR3 DNA is preserved here, 45 bases in frame from base 1. Looking up the germline V gene yields CDR1 SGHRS and CDR2 YFSETQ. V is clipped by 0 bases and J by 2 bases, and the sequence between their germline boundaries is 9 bases long. The immunoSEQ Assay, a bias-controlled multiplex PCR, was used to amplify TCRbeta CDR3 regions from genomic DNA. As for the authors' bioinformatics: The number of nucleated cells in each sample was estimated from the amplification of reference gene primers within the assay. To quantify the absolute abundance of each unique TCRbeta CDR3 rearrangement, sequence reads were collapsed and filtered. For each sample, productive Simpson clonality was calculated by taking the square root of Simpson's diversity index across productive rearrangements. Imported from immuneACCESS, the table was reduced by TCRdb to in-frame sequences with V and J called. These copies leave out some clones; in studies compared against another copy, an unresolved V gene accounts for under half, and the cause of the remainder is not known. V and J calls and clone size follow that table, whereas D and trimming were derived from the DNA. Present in this sample are under 350,000 clones, roughly 89% of which were seen just once. The biggest ten clones account for approximately 1.8% of the sample.

Material: peripheral blood. The source is a woman aged 25-40 years with COVID-19, enrolled during active disease. This chain joins TRBV5-1 to TRBJ1-3; the D gene is perhaps TRBD1, from 6 matching bases. The CDR3 protein is CASSLAGDAGNTIYF. Read as DNA, the sequence is TGCGCCAGCAGCTTGGCAGGGGACGCTGGAAACACCATATATTTT.